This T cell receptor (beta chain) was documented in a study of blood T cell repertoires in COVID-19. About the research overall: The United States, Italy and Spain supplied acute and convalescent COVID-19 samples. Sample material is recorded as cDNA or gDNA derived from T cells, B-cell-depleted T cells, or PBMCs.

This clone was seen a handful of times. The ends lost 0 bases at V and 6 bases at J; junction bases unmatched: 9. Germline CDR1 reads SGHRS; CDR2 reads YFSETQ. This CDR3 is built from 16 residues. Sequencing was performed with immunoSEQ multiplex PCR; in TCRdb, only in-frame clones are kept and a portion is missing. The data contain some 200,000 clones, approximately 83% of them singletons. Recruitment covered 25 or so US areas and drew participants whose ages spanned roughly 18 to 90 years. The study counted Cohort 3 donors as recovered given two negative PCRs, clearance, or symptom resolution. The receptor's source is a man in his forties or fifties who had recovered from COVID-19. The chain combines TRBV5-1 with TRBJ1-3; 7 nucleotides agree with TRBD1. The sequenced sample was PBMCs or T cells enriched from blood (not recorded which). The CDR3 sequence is CASSLGQGEVPNTIYF. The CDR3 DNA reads TGCGCCAGCAGCTTGGGACAGGGAGAAGTGCCAAACACCATATATTTT.